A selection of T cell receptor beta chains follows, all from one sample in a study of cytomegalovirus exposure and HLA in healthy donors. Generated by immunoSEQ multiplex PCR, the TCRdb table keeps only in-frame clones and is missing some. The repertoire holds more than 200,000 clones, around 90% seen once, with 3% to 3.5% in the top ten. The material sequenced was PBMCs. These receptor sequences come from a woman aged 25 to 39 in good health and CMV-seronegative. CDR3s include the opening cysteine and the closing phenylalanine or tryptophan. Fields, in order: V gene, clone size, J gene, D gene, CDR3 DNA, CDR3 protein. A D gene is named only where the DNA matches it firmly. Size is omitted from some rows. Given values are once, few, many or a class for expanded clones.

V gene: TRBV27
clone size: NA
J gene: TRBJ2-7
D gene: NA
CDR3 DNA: TGTGCCAGCAGCCCCGGAATAAAGTCCTACGAGCAGTACTTC
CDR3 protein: CASSPGIKSYEQYF

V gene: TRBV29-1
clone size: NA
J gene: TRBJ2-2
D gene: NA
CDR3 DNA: TGCAGCGTTGGGCGCCAATCATCCGGGGAGCTGTTTTTT
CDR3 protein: CSVGRQSSGELFF

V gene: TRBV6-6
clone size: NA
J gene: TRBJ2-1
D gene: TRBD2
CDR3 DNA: TGTGCCAGGAAAATAGCGGGAGGCGCCTACAATGAGCAGTTCTTC
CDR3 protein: CARKIAGGAYNEQFF

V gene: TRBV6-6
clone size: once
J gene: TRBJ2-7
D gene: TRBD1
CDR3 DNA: TGTGCCAGCAGTGGACAGGGGGCTCCCACCTACGAGCAGTACTTC
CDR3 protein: CASSGQGAPTYEQYF

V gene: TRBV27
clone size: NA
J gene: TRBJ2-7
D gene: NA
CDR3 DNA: TGTGCCAGCATCTCAGTCCCCCCTTCTGGGGAGCAGTACTTC
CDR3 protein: CASISVPPSGEQYF

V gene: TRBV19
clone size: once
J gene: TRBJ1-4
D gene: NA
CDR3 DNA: TGTGCCAGTAGGTCCGGGACCACTAATGAAAAACTGTTTTTT
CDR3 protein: CASRSGTTNEKLFF

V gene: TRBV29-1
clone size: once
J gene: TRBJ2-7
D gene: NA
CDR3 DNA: TGCAGCGTTGTGGGGCCGGACGGGGAAGCCTACGAGCAGTACTTC
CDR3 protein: CSVVGPDGEAYEQYF

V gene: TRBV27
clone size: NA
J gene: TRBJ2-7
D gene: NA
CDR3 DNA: TGTGCCAGCAGCTTATCCGGGACGCCAAGCTCCTACGAGCAGTACTTC
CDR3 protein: CASSLSGTPSSYEQYF

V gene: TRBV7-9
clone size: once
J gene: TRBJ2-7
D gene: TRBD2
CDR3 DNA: TGTGCCAGCAGCACCGACCCCCTGGCGGGAGGGTCCTACGAGCAGTACTTC
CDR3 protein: CASSTDPLAGGSYEQYF

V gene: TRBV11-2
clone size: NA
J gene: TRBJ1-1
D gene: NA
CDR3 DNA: TGTGCCAGCAGCTTAAGTCTAGACACTGAAGCTTTCTTT
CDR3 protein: CASSLSLDTEAFF

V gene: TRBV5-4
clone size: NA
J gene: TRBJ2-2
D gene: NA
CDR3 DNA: TGTGCCAGCAGCTTGTGGCTGACACCCACCGGGGAGCTGTTTTTT
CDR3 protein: CASSLWLTPTGELFF

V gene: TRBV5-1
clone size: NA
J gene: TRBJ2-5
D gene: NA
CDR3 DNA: TGCGCCAGCAGCTTGCCCCCAACGGAGACCCAGTACTTC
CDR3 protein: CASSLPPTETQYF

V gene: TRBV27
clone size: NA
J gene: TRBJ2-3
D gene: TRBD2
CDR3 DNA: TGTGCCAGCAGCCCTCTCGGCGGGGGATCAGATACGCAGTATTTT
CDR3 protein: CASSPLGGGSDTQYF

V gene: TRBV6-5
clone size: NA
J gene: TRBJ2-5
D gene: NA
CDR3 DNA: TGTGCCAGCAGTTATGGACAGAGGGAGACCCAGTACTTC
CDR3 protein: CASSYGQRETQYF

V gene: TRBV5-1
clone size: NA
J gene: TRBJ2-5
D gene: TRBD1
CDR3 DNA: TGCGCCAGCAGCCCGACAGGGATCCAAGAGACCCAGTACTTC
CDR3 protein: CASSPTGIQETQYF

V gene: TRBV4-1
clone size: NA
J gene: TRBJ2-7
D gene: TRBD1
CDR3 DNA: TGCGCCATCCCCGGGACAGGGGACTTCTACGAGCAGTACTTC
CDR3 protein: CAIPGTGDFYEQYF

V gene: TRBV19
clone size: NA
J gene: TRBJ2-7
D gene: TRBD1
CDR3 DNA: TGTGCCAGTCGAAGTAGGGGACAGGGGTACGAGCAGTACTTC
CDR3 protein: CASRSRGQGYEQYF

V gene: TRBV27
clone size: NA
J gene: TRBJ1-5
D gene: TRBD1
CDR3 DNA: TGTGCCAGCAGCACTAGGACAGGGGGTGTTCTTAATCAGCCCCAGCATTTT
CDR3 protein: CASSTRTGGVLNQPQHF

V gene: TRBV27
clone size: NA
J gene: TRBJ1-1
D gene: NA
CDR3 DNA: TGTGCCACCCGGGACCGTTGGAACACTGAAGCTTTCTTT
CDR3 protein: CATRDRWNTEAFF

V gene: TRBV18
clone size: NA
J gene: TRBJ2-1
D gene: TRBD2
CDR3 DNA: TGTGCCAGCTCACCCCCGGGAGGGTCCTATGAGCAGTTCTTC
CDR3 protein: CASSPPGGSYEQFF

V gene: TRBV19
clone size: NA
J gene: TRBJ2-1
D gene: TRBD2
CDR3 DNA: TGTGCCAGTCAGGGAGCGGGAGCGCGGTATGAGCAGTTCTTC
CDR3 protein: CASQGAGARYEQFF

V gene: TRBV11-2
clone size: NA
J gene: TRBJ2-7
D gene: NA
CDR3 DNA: TGTGCCAGCAGCTTGCTAGCACTCTACGAGCAGTACTTC
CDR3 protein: CASSLLALYEQYF

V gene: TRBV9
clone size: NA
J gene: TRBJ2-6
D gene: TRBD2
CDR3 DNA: TGTGCCAGCAGCGCTGACCCGGGACTAGCGGCCGGCGGGGCCAACGTCCTGACTTTC
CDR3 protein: CASSADPGLAAGGANVLTF

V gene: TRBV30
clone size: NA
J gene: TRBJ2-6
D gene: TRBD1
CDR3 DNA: TGTGCCTGGAGACGGGACAGGACCATGTCAGTCTCTGGGGCCAACGTCCTGACTTTC
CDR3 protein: CAWRRDRTMSVSGANVLTF

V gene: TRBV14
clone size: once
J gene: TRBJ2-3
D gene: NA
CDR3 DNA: TGTGCCAGCAGCCAGCAGGGGTACGGCACAGATACGCAGTATTTT
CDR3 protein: CASSQQGYGTDTQYF

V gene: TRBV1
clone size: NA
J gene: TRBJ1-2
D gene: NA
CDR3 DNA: TGCACCAGCAGCCAAGGGACAGGGAACTATGGCTACACCTTC
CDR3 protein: CTSSQGTGNYGYTF

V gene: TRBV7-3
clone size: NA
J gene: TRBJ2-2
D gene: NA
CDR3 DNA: TGTGCCAGCAGCTTATGGGGCACCGGGGAGCTGTTTTTT
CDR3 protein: CASSLWGTGELFF

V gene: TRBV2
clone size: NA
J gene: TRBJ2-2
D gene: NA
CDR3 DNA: TGTGCCAGCAGAGAGTTGGATTCAACTACCGGGGAGCTGTTTTTT
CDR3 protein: CASRELDSTTGELFF